The clone carrying this T cell receptor beta chain was seen only once. What it binds is unknown. The CDR3 is made up of 19 amino acids. The trim removed 3 bases at V and 6 bases at J, leaving 17 bases unmatched. CDR1 and CDR2 from the germline V gene are MDHEN and SYDVKM. These data originate in a study of type 1 regulatory T cells. Study summary: An in vitro protocol generated T-allo10, a Tr1-enriched, alloantigen-specific CD4 T cell product.

TCRdb re-derived calls from the reads in MiXCR, one entry per CDR3 protein. The sample contains tens of thousands of distinct CDR3 sequences, over 55% of which appear only once. The graft donor-derived T-allo10 cells reportedly recognize host alloantigens, are anergic, and suppress alloantigen-specifically. The J gene is TRBJ2-2, the V gene TRBV28; 9 positions agree with TRBD2. The receptor was derived from a human donor in good health. Sequences were obtained from cultured T cells, either the whole culture or a sorted T cell fraction (not recorded which). Specified subset: Tr1-enriched cell product generated in vitro against host alloantigens. The CDR3 protein is CASSFYPRGSGGPAGELFF. The CDR3 nucleotides read TGTGCCAGCAGTTTCTACCCCCGGGGTAGCGGGGGACCGGCCGGGGAGCTGTTTTTT.